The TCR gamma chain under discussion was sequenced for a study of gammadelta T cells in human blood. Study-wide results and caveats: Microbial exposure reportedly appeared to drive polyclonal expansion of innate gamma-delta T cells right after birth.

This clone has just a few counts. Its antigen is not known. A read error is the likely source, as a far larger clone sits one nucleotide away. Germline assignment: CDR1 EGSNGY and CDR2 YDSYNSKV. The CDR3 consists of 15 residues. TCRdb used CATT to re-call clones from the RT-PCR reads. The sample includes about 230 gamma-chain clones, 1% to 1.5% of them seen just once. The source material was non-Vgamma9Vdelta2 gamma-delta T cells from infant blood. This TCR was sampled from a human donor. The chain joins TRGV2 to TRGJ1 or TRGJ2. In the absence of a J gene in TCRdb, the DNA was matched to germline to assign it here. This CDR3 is CATGDGLIGYYKKLF. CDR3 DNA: TGTGCCACCGGGGACGGGCTGATCGGTTATTATAAGAAACTCTTT.